This T cell receptor (beta chain) was captured by sequencing in a study of patients and donors after allogeneic stem cell transplantation. TCRdb re-derived calls from the RT-PCR reads in MiXCR, one entry per CDR3 protein. The table includes about a million distinct CDR3 sequences, more than 15% detected once. Looked up from germline, CDR1 is DFQATT and CDR2 is SNEGSKA (reference sequence). There are 13 residues in the CDR3. Trimming stripped 2 bases from V and 7 bases from J, with 12 bases between. The sample taken for sequencing was blood, either unsorted or a sorted T cell fraction (not recorded which). The V gene is TRBV20-1, the J gene TRBJ2-1; D unclear. This receptor was identified in a human donor who was either an allogeneic HSCT recipient or a stem cell or donor lymphocyte infusion donor (not recorded which). It is not recorded whose cells these are; they may come from a transplant donor. This CDR3 is CSARSASVNEQFF. The CDR3 region has the DNA TGCAGTGCTAGATCCGCTAGTGTGAATGAGCAGTTCTTC.